This T cell receptor (beta chain) came from a study of OX40 agonist ivuxolimab in advanced cancers. Study at large: Three patients showed partial responses: one hepatocellular carcinoma and two cutaneous melanoma cases. General study points: Relative to CD4+ cells, CD8+ T cells on average had more expanded clones.

A word on this clone: The target antigen is unknown.

Produced via immunoSEQ multiplex PCR; TCRdb's table is partial and in-frame only. The sample lists 15,000 to 25,000 clones, about 88% seen once, with 14% in the top ten. The ends were cut back, 7 bases at V and 4 bases at J, with 8 bases in the middle. The CDR3 length is 12 residues. CDR1 is GTSNPN and CDR2 is SVGIG in the germline V gene (reference sequence). It was autoimmune disease history or systemic immunosuppression that excluded patients. Sample: CD4+ or CD8+ T cells sorted from blood, taken in a trial of the OX40 agonist ivuxolimab. The chain combines TRBV30 with TRBJ1-6, with a weak D call TRBD1 (5 bases). The source is an adult with an advanced solid tumor such as melanoma, head and neck, liver or kidney cancer. The CDR3 spells CALGPYNSPLHF. DNA for the CDR3: TGTGCCTTGGGACCGTATAATTCACCCCTCCACTTT.